This TCR beta chain was captured in a study of T-cell reconstitution after alpha-beta-depleted transplantation in children. The TCRbeta library was prepared with unique molecular identifiers. TCRdb reprocessed the PCR reads via MiXCR and lists one record per CDR3 protein. The sample lists fewer than 1 million distinct CDR3 sequences, roughly 15% occurring once. The junction had 3 bases not matched to a gene; V was cut back by 2 bases and J by 5 bases. The V gene's germline CDR1 is SGHNT and CDR2 YENEEA. This CDR3 comprises 14 residues. This clonotype was picked up many times. The specimen was PBMCs, mostly from graft donor cells, collected 360 days after TCRalphabeta/CD19-depleted stem cell transplant. This chain joins TRBV11-3 and TRBJ2-1; 7 nucleotides align to TRBD2. The TCR sequence derives from a male patient between 5 and 17 years old who had a stem cell transplant for acute lymphoblastic leukemia, so the T cells may come from the graft donor. CDR3 sequence reads: CASSLSSGNNEQFF. CDR3 DNA: TGTGCCAGCAGCTTATCCAGCGGGAACAATGAGCAGTTCTTC.